One and the same sample provided the 20 T cell receptor beta chains below, sequenced in a study of shared clonotypes between healthy human individuals (dated by TCRdb to 2019 to 2021). Library construction relied on the immunoSEQ multiplex PCR assay. TCRdb carries this immuneACCESS record with in-frame sequences only. Its versions omit some clonotypes, under half of them owing to an unresolved V gene in the studies checked, with the rest unexplained. The sample yields over a million clones; about 75% were counted once. The ten largest clones add up to roughly 1.5% of the sample. Sequencing used memory CD4+ T cells sorted from blood. The cell subset or site label corresponds to: CD45RA-negative fraction. Receptor source: a man in his late teens or twenties in good health.

The chain carries TRBV11-2 and TRBJ2-7, with D unresolved. The CDR3 length is 14 residues. In germline, CDR1 is SGHAT, CDR2 FQNNGV. Trimming took off 1 base at V and 5 bases at J, with 12 bases between the two ends. The CDR3: CASSLARSPHEQYF. For the CDR3, the DNA is TGTGCCAGCAGCTTAGCAAGAAGCCCCCACGAGCAGTACTTC.

The CDR3 coding sequence is TGTGCCTGGAGTCACGGGGACCAAGAGACCCAGTACTTC. As protein: CAWSHGDQETQYF. This chain joins TRBV30 and TRBJ2-5; D perhaps matches TRBD2 (5 bases). CDR1 and CDR2 from the germline V gene are GTSNPN and SVGIG (reference sequence). The CDR3 totals 13 residues. The V end was cut by 2 bases, the J end by 0 bases, with 7 bases between. Combining the CDR3 with reference TRBV30 and TRBJ2-5 gives the whole variable domain SQTIHQWPATLVQPVGSPLSLECTVEGTSNPNLYWYRQAAGRGLQLLFYSVGIGQISSEVPQNLSASRPQDRQFILSSKKLLLSDSGFYLCAWSHGDQETQYFGPGTRLLVL.

CDR3 sequence (DNA): TGTGCCAGCAGTCTGACTATGAGATGGGAAAACATTCAGTACTTC. It codes for CASSLTMRWENIQYF. The V gene is TRBV27, the J gene TRBJ2-4; D is possibly TRBD2 (5 bases). The CDR3 covers 15 residues. V lost 5 bases, J lost 5 bases, and 16 bases lay in between. Germline lookup yields CDR1 MNHEY and CDR2 SMNVEV (reference sequence).

A single count supports this clone. This chain joins TRBV11-2 and TRBJ2-2; D uncertain. Between the trimmed V and J ends, which lost 3 bases and 3 bases, there was a span of 5 bases. There are 13 residues in the CDR3. Germline V gives CDR1 SGHAT, CDR2 FQNNGV. CDR3 residues: CASSFSYTGELFF. CDR3 sequence (DNA): TGTGCCAGCAGCTTCAGTTACACCGGGGAGCTGTTTTTT.

The J gene is TRBJ2-7, the V gene TRBV28; D is possibly TRBD1 (5 bases). Germline CDR1 is MDHEN and CDR2 is SYDVKM. Trimming cost V 8 bases and J 0 bases, with 8 bases left between them. The CDR3 extends over 12 amino acids. Here the CDR3 DNA reads TGTGCCAGCGATCAGGGCTCCTACGAGCAGTACTTC. Its translation is CASDQGSYEQYF.

V usage is TRBV9 and J usage is TRBJ2-2, with TRBD1 identical over 9 bases. The V gene's germline CDR1 is SGDLS and CDR2 YYNGEE. The CDR3 has 15 residues. V trimming: 4 bases; J trimming: 7 bases; junction bases outside the gene matches: 8. The CDR3 DNA reads as TGTGCCAGCAGCCCGCGGACAGGGGACGGCGGGGAGCTGTTTTTT. Translated: CASSPRTGDGGELFF.

There are a few counts of this clone. V is TRBV5-6 and J is TRBJ1-5; D ambiguous. Germline V lookup: CDR1 SGHDT, CDR2 YYEEEE. The CDR3 length is 14 residues. V was clipped by 0 bases and J by 9 bases, with 13 bases between them. In DNA, the CDR3 is TGTGCCAGCAGCTTGGGGCGGACGTTCGGGCCCCAGCATTTT. Its translation is CASSLGRTFGPQHF.

The chain links TRBV29-1 to TRBJ1-2; TRBD1 aligns across 7 bases. This CDR3 spans 14 amino acids. Germline-derived CDR1 and CDR2 are SQVTM and ANQGSEA. Unmatched junction bases numbered 10, after V lost 5 bases and J lost 4 bases. The DNA of the CDR3 is TGCAGCGTTAATACACAGGGGCCTATCTATGGCTACACCTTC. This gives the protein CSVNTQGPIYGYTF.

This clone was counted a single time. The chain uses TRBV2 and TRBJ2-3, with a weak D call TRBD2 (5 bases). The CDR3 contains 15 residues. CDR1 and CDR2 (germline): SNHLY, FYNNEI. V lost 7 bases and J 6 bases, leaving 20 bases between the germline ends. In DNA, the CDR3 is TGTGCCAGCACCGTTGGGTTACTTCGAGGGGATACGCAGTATTTT. This encodes CASTVGLLRGDTQYF.

This clone was seen once. The V and J genes are TRBV25-1 and TRBJ1-1; 8 nucleotides match TRBD1. V was pared by 2 bases and J by 6 bases, with 5 bases of the junction left unmatched. The CDR3 is 14 amino acids. The germline CDR1 and CDR2 sequences are MGHDK and SYGVNS. In nucleotides, the CDR3 is TGTGCCAGCAGTGAAGGCGGGACAGGACCTGAAGCTTTCTTT. Encoded protein: CASSEGGTGPEAFF.

The rearrangement joins TRBV15 to TRBJ2-1, with TRBD2 matching 15 bases. The trim removed 5 bases at V and 7 bases at J, leaving 15 bases unmatched. This CDR3 comprises 19 residues. Germline loops: CDR1 LNHNV, CDR2 YYDKDF (reference sequence). DNA of the CDR3: TGTGCCACCAGCCTACCGGTGGGACTAGCGGGGGGCAAACCGAATGAGCAGTTCTTC. It yields the protein CATSLPVGLAGGKPNEQFF.

This clone was recorded many times. This specimen includes other DNA sequences encoding the same CDR3. This chain uses TRBV5-1 with TRBJ2-3; D remains unclear. V was cut by 0 bases and J by 3 bases, with 5 bases left in between. The CDR3 length is 13 residues. CDR1 and CDR2 (germline): SGHRS, YFSETQ. As DNA, the CDR3 is TGCGCCAGCAGCTTGGAAGGGACAGATACGCAGTATTTT. It is translated as CASSLEGTDTQYF.

The genes are TRBV2 and TRBJ2-5, with 12 bases lining up with TRBD2. After removal of 8 bases from V and 6 bases from J, the junction contained 10 bases not matched to a gene. This CDR3 has 15 amino acids. Germline CDR1 and CDR2: SNHLY and FYNNEI. In DNA, the CDR3 is TGTGCCAGCGCGGCTAGCGGGGGGGCCATGCAGACCCAGTACTTC. It yields the protein CASAASGGAMQTQYF.

This chain joins TRBV7-2 and TRBJ1-3; D is unresolved. The CDR3 consists of 13 residues. Trimming took off 5 bases at V and 4 bases at J, with 9 bases between the two ends. The V gene's germline CDR1 is SGHTA and CDR2 FQGNSA. DNA for the CDR3: TGTGCCAGCAGCAACCTCCAGGGAAACACCATATATTTT. It is translated as CASSNLQGNTIYF.

The J gene is TRBJ2-7, the V gene TRBV11-2; D is uncertain. Trimming cost V 1 base and J 5 bases, with 9 bases left between them. Germline CDR1 is SGHAT and CDR2 is FQNNGV. CDR3 size: 13 residues. The CDR3 bases are TGTGCCAGCAGCTTAGGTCCGCCAGACGAGCAGTACTTC. This encodes CASSLGPPDEQYF.

In its sample, this clone was seen a few times. The chain joins TRBV6-4 to TRBJ2-2, with a tentative D call TRBD1 (5 bases). This CDR3 has 15 amino acids. Trimming shortened V by 5 bases and J by 3 bases, and 13 bases separated the two germline ends. In germline, CDR1 is MRHNA, CDR2 SNTAGT. The CDR3 reads CASSPTLGDTGELFF. The CDR3, as DNA: TGTGCCAGCAGTCCTACCCTAGGGGACACCGGGGAGCTGTTTTTT.

Of note for this clone: It may be a read error: a sequence one base away is much more abundant. The gene calls are TRBV27 and TRBJ2-1; D is unresolved. CDR1 and CDR2 (germline): MNHEY, SMNVEV (reference sequence). The CDR3 is 12 amino acids. Trimming pared 5 bases from V and 12 bases from J, leaving 14 bases between. This CDR3 reads CASSRLGYRQFF. CDR3 sequence (DNA): TGTGCCAGCAGTCGTTTGGGCTATAGGCAGTTCTTC.

In this sample, this clone turned up a few times. The chain has TRBV5-1 and TRBJ1-4, with D possibly TRBD1 on 5 matching bases. V was trimmed by 0 bases and J by 7 bases, leaving 13 bases between them. The CDR3 extends over 15 amino acids. Germline CDR1 and CDR2: SGHRS and YFSETQ. The CDR3 bases are TGCGCCAGCAGCTTGGACGCGCAGGGCGGTGAAAAACTGTTTTTT. This gives the protein CASSLDAQGGEKLFF.

The chain is built from TRBV7-9 and TRBJ1-4; 11 positions agree with TRBD1. V shed 4 bases, J shed 7 bases, and the junction held 5 bases outside the gene matches. CDR3 size: 15 residues. Germline V gene data show CDR1 as SEHNR and CDR2 as FQNEAQ (reference sequence). The CDR3 DNA sequence: TGTGCCAGCAGCTCCTGGACAGGGGGCGGTGAAAAACTGTTTTTT. It is translated as CASSSWTGGGEKLFF.

V usage is TRBV12-5 and J usage is TRBJ2-5; 7 bases are shared with TRBD2. Germline CDR1 is LGHNT and CDR2 is FRNRAP. V shed 2 bases and J 6 bases; nucleotides not matched to a gene: 6. This CDR3 region has 14 residues. The CDR3 loop reads CASGLSTSAKTQYF. The CDR3 DNA follows: TGTGCTAGTGGTTTGTCTACTAGCGCGAAGACCCAGTACTTC.